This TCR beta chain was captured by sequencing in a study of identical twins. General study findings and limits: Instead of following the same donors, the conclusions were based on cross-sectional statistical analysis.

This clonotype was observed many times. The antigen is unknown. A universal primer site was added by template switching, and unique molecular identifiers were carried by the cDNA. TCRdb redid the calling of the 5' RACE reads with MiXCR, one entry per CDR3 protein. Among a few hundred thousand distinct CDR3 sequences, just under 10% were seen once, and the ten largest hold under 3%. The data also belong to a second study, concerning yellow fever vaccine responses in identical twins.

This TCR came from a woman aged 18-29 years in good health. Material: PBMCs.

Here the CDR3 reads CSAREADLEQFF. As DNA, the CDR3 is TGCAGTGCTAGAGAAGCAGACCTCGAGCAGTTCTTC. The chain uses TRBV20-1 and TRBJ2-1; D is uncertain. Trimming took off 0 bases at V and 10 bases at J, with 10 bases between the two ends. This CDR3 contains 12 residues. CDR1 and CDR2 (germline): DFQATT, SNEGSKA (reference sequence).